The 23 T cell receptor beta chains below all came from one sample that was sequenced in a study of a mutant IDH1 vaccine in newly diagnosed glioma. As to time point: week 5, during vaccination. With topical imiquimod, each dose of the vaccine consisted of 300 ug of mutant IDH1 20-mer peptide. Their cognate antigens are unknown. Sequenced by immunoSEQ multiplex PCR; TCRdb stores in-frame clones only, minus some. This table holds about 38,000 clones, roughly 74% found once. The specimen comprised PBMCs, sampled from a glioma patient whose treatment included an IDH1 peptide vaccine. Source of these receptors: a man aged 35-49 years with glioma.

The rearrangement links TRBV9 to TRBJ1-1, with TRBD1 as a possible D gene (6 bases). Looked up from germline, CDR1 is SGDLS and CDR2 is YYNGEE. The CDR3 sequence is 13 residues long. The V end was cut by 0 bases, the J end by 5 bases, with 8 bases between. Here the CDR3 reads CASSVGGATEAFF. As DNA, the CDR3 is TGTGCCAGCAGCGTAGGGGGGGCTACTGAAGCTTTCTTT.

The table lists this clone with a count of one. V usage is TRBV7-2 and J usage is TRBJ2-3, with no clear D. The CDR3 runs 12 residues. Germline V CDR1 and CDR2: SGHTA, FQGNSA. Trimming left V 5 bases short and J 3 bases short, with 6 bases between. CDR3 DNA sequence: TGTGCCAGCAGCGTCCCGACAGATACGCAGTATTTT. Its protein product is CASSVPTDTQYF.

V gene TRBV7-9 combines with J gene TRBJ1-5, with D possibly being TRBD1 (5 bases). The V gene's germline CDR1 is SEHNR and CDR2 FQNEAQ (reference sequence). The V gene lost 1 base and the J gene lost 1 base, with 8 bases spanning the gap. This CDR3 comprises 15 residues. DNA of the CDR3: TGTGCCAGCAGCTTAGGGCAGGGCAGCAATCAGCCCCAGCATTTT. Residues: CASSLGQGSNQPQHF.

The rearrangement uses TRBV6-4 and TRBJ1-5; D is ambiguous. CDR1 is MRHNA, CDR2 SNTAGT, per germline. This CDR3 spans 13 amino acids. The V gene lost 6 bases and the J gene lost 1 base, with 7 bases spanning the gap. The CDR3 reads CASSADSNQPQHF. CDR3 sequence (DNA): TGTGCCAGCAGCGCCGACAGCAATCAGCCCCAGCATTTT.

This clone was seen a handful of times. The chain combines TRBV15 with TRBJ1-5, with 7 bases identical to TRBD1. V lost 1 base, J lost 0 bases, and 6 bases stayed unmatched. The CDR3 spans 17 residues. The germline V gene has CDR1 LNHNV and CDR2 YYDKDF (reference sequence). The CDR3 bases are TGTGCCACCAGCAGAGGGGGACAGATCTATAGCAATCAGCCCCAGCATTTT. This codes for CATSRGGQIYSNQPQHF.

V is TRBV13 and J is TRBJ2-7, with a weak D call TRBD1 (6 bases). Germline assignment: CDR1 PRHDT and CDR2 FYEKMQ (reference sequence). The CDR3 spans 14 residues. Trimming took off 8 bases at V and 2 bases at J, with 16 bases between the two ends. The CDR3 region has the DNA TGTGCCAGCTCCTACAGGGTTCTGCCCTACGAGCAGTACTTC. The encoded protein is CASSYRVLPYEQYF. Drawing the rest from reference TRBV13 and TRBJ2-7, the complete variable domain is AAGVIQSPRHLIKEKRETATLKCYPIPRHDTVYWYQQGPGQDPQFLISFYEKMQSDKGSIPDRFSAQQFSDYHSELNMSSLELGDSALYFCASSYRVLPYEQYFGPGTRLTVT.

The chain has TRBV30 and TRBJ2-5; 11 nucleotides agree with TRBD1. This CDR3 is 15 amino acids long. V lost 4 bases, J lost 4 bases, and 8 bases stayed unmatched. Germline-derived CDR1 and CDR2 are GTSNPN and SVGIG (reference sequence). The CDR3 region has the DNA TGTGCCTGGACCACCGGGACAGGGGGTAGAGAGACCCAGTACTTC. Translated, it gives CAWTTGTGGRETQYF.

The CDR3 bases are TGTGCCAGCAGCTTGGATCAGGGGTATAATGAAAAACTGTTTTTT. It encodes CASSLDQGYNEKLFF. V is TRBV4-2 and J is TRBJ1-4; maybe TRBD1 (6 bases). CDR1 and CDR2 (germline): LGHNA, YNFKEQ. V lost 5 bases, J lost 4 bases, and 14 bases lay in between. The CDR3 is 15 amino acids.

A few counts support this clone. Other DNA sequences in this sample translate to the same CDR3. The CDR3 DNA sequence: TGTGCCAGCAGCAGACAGGGGGCTGCTGGAAACACCATATATTTT. Translating gives CASSRQGAAGNTIYF. The chain uses TRBV7-9 and TRBJ1-3; 10 bases map to TRBD1. Per the germline V gene, CDR1 is SEHNR and CDR2 is FQNEAQ (reference sequence). Trimming removed 5 bases from V and 2 bases from J; junction bases left unmatched: 3. The CDR3 has 15 residues.

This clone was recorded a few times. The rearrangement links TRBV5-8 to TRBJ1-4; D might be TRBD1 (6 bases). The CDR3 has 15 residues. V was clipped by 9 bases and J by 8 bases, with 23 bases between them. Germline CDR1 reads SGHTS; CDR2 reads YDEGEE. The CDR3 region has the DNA TGTGCCAACACAGGGATGGGGAGGTTCGGAGAAAAACTGTTTTTT. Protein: CANTGMGRFGEKLFF.

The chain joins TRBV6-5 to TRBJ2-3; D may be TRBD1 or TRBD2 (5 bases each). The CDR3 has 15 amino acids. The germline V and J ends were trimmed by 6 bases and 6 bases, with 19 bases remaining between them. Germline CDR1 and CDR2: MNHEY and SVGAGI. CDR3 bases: TGTGCCAGCAGGCCCGGGGCCCTTCCCCGGGATACGCAGTATTTT. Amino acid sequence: CASRPGALPRDTQYF.

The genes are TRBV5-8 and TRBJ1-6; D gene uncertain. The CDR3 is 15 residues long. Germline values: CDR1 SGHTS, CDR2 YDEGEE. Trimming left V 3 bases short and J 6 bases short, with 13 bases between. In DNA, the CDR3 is TGTGCCAGCAGCTCGTTAGGTCCGTTTAATTCACCCCTCCACTTT. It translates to CASSSLGPFNSPLHF.

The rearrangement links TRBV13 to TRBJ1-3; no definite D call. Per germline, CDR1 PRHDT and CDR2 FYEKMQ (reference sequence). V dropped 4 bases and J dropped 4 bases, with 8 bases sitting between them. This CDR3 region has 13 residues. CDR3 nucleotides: TGTGCCAGCAGCTCCCAAGGGGGAAACACCATATATTTT. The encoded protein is CASSSQGGNTIYF.

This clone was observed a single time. Here the CDR3 reads CASSVARGQRRMNTEAFF. For the CDR3, the DNA is TGTGCCAGCAGCGTCGCGAGGGGGCAGAGACGCATGAACACTGAAGCTTTCTTT. V is TRBV5-6 and J is TRBJ1-1, with TRBD1 matching over 7 bases. The CDR3 covers 18 residues. The J segment lost 0 bases and the V segment lost 4 bases, leaving 15 bases of the junction unmatched. CDR1 SGHDT and CDR2 YYEEEE come from the germline V gene.

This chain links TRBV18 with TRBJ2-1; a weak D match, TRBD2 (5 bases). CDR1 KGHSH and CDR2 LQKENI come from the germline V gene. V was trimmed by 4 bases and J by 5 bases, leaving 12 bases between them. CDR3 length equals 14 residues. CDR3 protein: CASSLLTTDNEQFF. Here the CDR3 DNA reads TGTGCCAGCTCACTATTGACTACCGACAATGAGCAGTTCTTC. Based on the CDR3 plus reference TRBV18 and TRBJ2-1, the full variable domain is NAGVMQNPRHLVRRRGQEARLRCSPMKGHSHVYWYRQLPEEGLKFMVYLQKENIIDESGMPKERFSAEFPKEGPSILRIQQVVRGDSAAYFCASSLLTTDNEQFFGPGTRLTVL.

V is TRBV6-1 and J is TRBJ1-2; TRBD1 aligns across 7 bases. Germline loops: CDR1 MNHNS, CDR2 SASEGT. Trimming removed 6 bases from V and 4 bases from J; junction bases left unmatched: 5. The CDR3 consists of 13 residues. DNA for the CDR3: TGTGCCAGCAGGGACAGGACTCTCTATGGCTACACCTTC. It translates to CASRDRTLYGYTF.

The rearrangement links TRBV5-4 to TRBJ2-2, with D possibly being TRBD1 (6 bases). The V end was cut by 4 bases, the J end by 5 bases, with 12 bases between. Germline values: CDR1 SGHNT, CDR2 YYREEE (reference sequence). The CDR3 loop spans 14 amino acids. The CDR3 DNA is TGTGCCAGCAGCCTTCGGGACACTACCGGGGAGCTGTTTTTT. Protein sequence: CASSLRDTTGELFF.

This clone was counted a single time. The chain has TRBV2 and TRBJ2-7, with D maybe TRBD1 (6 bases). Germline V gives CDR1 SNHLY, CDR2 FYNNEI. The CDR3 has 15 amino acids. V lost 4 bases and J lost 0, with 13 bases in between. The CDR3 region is CASSGPGQNSYEQYF. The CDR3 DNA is TGTGCCAGCAGTGGCCCCGGACAGAACTCCTACGAGCAGTACTTC.

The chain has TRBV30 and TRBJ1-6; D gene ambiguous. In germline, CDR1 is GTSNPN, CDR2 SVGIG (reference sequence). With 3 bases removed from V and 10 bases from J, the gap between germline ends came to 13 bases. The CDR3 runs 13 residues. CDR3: CAWSPILGSPLHF. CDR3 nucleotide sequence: TGTGCCTGGAGCCCAATCCTAGGATCACCCCTCCACTTT.

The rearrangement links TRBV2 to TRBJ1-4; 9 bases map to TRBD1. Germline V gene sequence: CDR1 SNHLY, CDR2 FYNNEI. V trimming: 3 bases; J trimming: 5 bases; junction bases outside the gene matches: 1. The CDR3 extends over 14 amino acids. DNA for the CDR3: TGTGCCAGCAGTGAGGACAGGGGAAATGAAAAACTGTTTTTT. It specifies CASSEDRGNEKLFF.

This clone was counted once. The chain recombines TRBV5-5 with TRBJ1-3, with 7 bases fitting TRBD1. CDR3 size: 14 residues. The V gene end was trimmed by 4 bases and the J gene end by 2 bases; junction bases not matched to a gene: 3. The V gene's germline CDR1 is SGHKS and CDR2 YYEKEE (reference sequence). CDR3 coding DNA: TGTGCCAGCAGCCGACAGGGTGCTGGAAACACCATATATTTT. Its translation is CASSRQGAGNTIYF.

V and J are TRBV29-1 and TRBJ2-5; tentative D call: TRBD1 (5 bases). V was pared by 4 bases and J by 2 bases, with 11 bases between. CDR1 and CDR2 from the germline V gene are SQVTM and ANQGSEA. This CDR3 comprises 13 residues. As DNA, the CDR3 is TGCAGCGTTGCCCGACAGACACAAGAGACCCAGTACTTC. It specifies CSVARQTQETQYF.

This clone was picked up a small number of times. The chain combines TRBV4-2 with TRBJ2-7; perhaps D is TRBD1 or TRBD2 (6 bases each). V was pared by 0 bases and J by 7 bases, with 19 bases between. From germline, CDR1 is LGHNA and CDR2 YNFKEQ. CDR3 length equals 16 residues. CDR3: CASSQDGVGRGREQYF. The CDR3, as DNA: TGTGCCAGCAGCCAAGATGGGGTGGGAAGGGGGAGGGAGCAGTACTTC.